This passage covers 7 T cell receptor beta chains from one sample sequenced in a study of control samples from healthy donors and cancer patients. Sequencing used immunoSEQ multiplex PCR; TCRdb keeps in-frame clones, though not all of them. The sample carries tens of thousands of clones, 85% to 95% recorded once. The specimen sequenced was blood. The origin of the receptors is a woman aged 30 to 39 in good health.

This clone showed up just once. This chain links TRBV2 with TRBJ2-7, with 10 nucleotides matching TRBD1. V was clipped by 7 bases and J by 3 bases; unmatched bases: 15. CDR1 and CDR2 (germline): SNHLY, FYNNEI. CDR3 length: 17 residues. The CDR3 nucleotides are TGTGCCAGCAAAGAATTTACGGGACAGGGGAGCAGCTACGAGCAGTACTTC. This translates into CASKEFTGQGSSYEQYF. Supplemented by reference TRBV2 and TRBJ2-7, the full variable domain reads EPEVTQTPSHQVTQMGQEVILRCVPISNHLYFYWYRQILGQKVEFLVSFYNNEISEKSEIFDDQFSVERPDGSNFTLKIRSTKLEDSAMYFCASKEFTGQGSSYEQYFGPGTRLTVT.

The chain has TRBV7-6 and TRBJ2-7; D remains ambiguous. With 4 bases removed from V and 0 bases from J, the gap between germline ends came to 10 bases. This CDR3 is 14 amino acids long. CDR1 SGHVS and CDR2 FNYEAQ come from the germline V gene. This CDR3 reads CASSSDGYSYEQYF. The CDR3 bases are TGTGCCAGCAGCTCGGACGGATACTCCTACGAGCAGTACTTC.

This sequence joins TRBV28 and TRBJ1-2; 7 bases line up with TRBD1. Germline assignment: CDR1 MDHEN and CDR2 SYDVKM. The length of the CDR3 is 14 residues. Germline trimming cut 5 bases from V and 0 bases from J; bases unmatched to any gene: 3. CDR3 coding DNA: TGTGCCAGCAGTAGGGACAGCACTAACTATGGCTACACCTTC. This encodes CASSRDSTNYGYTF.

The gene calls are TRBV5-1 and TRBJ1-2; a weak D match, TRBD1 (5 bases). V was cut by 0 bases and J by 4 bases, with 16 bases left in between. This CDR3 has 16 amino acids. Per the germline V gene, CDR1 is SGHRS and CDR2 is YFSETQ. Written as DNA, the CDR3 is TGCGCCAGCAGCTTGGCCGGGCCCCAGCAGGGCTATGGCTACACCTTC. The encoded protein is CASSLAGPQQGYGYTF.

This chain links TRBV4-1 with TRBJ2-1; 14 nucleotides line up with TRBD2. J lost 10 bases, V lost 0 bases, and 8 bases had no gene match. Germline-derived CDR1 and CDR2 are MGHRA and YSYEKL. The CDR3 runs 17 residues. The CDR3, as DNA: TGCGCCAGCAGCCAAGAACCGACTAGCGGGGGGGGAATGGAGCAGTTCTTC. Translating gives CASSQEPTSGGGMEQFF.

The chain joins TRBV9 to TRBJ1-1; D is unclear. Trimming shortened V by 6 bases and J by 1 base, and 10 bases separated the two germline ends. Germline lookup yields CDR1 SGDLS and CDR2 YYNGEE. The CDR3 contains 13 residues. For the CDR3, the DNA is TGTGCCAGCACGGGAAACGAGAACACTGAAGCTTTCTTT. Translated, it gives CASTGNENTEAFF. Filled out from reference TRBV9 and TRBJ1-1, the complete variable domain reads DSGVTQTPKHLITATGQRVTLRCSPRSGDLSVYWYQQSLDQGLQFLIQYYNGEERAKGNILERFSAQQFPDLHSELNLSSLELGDSALYFCASTGNENTEAFFGQGTRLTVV.

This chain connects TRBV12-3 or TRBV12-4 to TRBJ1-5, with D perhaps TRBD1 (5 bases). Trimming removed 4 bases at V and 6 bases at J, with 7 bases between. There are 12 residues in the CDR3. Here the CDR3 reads CASSSGGQPQHF. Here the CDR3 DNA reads TGTGCCAGCAGTTCGGGGGGTCAGCCCCAGCATTTT.